Listed below are T cell receptor beta chains from one sample, sequenced in a study of cytomegalovirus exposure and HLA in healthy donors. Only in-frame clones appear in the TCRdb table, and some are missing; sequencing was by immunoSEQ multiplex PCR. The sample shows some 150,000 clones, just under 90% of them seen only once. The sample taken for sequencing was PBMCs. The receptors were sampled from a woman aged 25 to 39 in good health and CMV-seropositive. CDR3s include the opening cysteine and the closing phenylalanine or tryptophan. Each record gives: V gene, D gene, clone size, J gene, CDR3 DNA, CDR3 protein. D genes are given only for firm matches. Some rows mark clone size as missing; the rest say once, few, many or name a class of expanded clone.

TRBV28	NA	NA	TRBJ2-7	TGTGCCAGCACTTCCGGGGCCTACGAGCAGTACTTC	CASTSGAYEQYF
TRBV5-1	TRBD1	NA	TRBJ2-6	TGCGCCAGCAGCGCAGGGGGCATCGGTGGGGCCAACGTCCTGACTTTC	CASSAGGIGGANVLTF
TRBV6-1	TRBD1	NA	TRBJ2-1	TGTGCCAGCAGTGGCCCAAGGGGGCTCCTCTACAATGAGCAGTTCTTC	CASSGPRGLLYNEQFF
TRBV19	NA	NA	TRBJ1-2	TGTGCCAGTAGTGAATGGAGTTTGGGTAGTGGCTACACCTTC	CASSEWSLGSGYTF
TRBV15	TRBD2	NA	TRBJ2-5	TGTGCCACCAGCAGAGGCCATCGAGCGGGAGGGGAGACCCAGTACTTC	CATSRGHRAGGETQYF
TRBV9	NA	once	TRBJ2-7	TGTGCCAGCAGCGTAGGCGGGGATAGCTCCTACGAGCAGTACTTC	CASSVGGDSSYEQYF
TRBV27	NA	once	TRBJ1-1	TGTGCCAGCAGTTTATATCGGTTAACTGAAGCTTTCTTT	CASSLYRLTEAFF
TRBV6-6	NA	NA	TRBJ1-5	TGTGCCACCTCAGGGGACGGTAATCAGCCCCAGCATTTT	CATSGDGNQPQHF
TRBV5-1	TRBD1	once	TRBJ2-3	TGCGCCAGCAGCTTTAGTCCGGGGACAGGATCTACAGATACGCAGTATTTT	CASSFSPGTGSTDTQYF
TRBV7-6	NA	once	TRBJ1-4	TGTGCCAGCAGCCCTACAGGGTCTTCTAATGAAAAACTGTTTTTT	CASSPTGSSNEKLFF
TRBV7-3	NA	NA	TRBJ2-6	TGTGCCAGCGCCGAGGGCAACCCTTTCTCTGGGGCCAACGTCCTGACTTTC	CASAEGNPFSGANVLTF
TRBV5-1	TRBD1	NA	TRBJ2-5	TGCGCCAGCAGCTTGGAGGGACAGGGGGAGACCCAGTACTTC	CASSLEGQGETQYF
TRBV28	NA	NA	TRBJ2-7	TGTGCCAGCAGCCCCGACCTAGACGAGCAGTACTTC	CASSPDLDEQYF
TRBV4-1	TRBD1	few	TRBJ2-7	TGCGCCAGCAGCCAAGAAACAGGGGGCTCCTACGAGCAGTACTTC	CASSQETGGSYEQYF
TRBV15	TRBD1	NA	TRBJ2-7	TGTGCCACCCGCGGGACAGGGAGCGAGCAGTACTTC	CATRGTGSEQYF
TRBV2	NA	once	TRBJ1-1	TGTGCCAGCAGTGAGATCGGGGGGACCTACACTGAAGCTTTCTTT	CASSEIGGTYTEAFF
TRBV6-4	TRBD2	NA	TRBJ2-1	TGTGCCAGCAGTGAGTCGACTAGCGGAGGGGGTGTCGATGAGCAGTTCTTC	CASSESTSGGGVDEQFF
TRBV28	NA	few	TRBJ1-5	TGTGCCAGCGGGGACATACCAGATCAGCCCCAGCATTTT	CASGDIPDQPQHF
TRBV9	NA	NA	TRBJ2-7	TGTGCCAGCAGCGTAGGGCCCGGACACTACGAGCAGTACTTC	CASSVGPGHYEQYF
TRBV2	NA	NA	TRBJ2-4	TGTGCCAGCAGTGAAGGAAGGGGTGACATTCAGTACTTC	CASSEGRGDIQYF
TRBV5-4	NA	NA	TRBJ2-5	TGTGCCAGCAGCCCTGGACTTCCTATCCAAGAGACCCAGTACTTC	CASSPGLPIQETQYF
TRBV18	TRBD1	NA	TRBJ1-4	TGTGCCAGCTCACCCACAGGGGGCAATGAAAAACTGTTTTTT	CASSPTGGNEKLFF
TRBV7-6	NA	once	TRBJ2-7	TGTGCCAGCAGCTTATCGGACGAGCAGTACTTC	CASSLSDEQYF
TRBV27	NA	once	TRBJ1-2	TGTGCCAGCAGTTTAAATGCTTCACCGGACTATGGCTACACCTTC	CASSLNASPDYGYTF
TRBV18	TRBD1	NA	TRBJ2-7	TGTGCCAGCTCACCAAGGACAGGGGGCGTATACGAGCAGTACTTC	CASSPRTGGVYEQYF
TRBV7-8	TRBD2	NA	TRBJ2-5	TGTGCCAGCAGCTTAGCGCTGACTAGCGTTCAAGAGACCCAGTACTTC	CASSLALTSVQETQYF
TRBV14	NA	NA	TRBJ2-1	TGTGCCAGCAGCCAAGGAATGGTCAGGGACAATGAGCAGTTCTTC	CASSQGMVRDNEQFF
TRBV28	NA	NA	TRBJ2-5	TGTGCCAGCAGTTTTTCGACACCAGAGACCCAGTACTTC	CASSFSTPETQYF
TRBV28	NA	NA	TRBJ1-2	TGTGCCAGCAGTTTATTTGGAGTGGATGGCTACACCTTC	CASSLFGVDGYTF
TRBV9	NA	NA	TRBJ2-7	TGTGCCAGCAGCCCCGTGGGGGCCTCCTACGAGCAGTACTTC	CASSPVGASYEQYF
TRBV6-5	NA	NA	TRBJ2-7	TGTGCCAGCAGTTACAATATAAAGAGCTACGAGCAGTACTTC	CASSYNIKSYEQYF
TRBV18	TRBD1	NA	TRBJ2-3	TGTGCCAGCTCACTCGACAGGGGGCGGACAGATACGCAGTATTTT	CASSLDRGRTDTQYF
TRBV18	TRBD1	NA	TRBJ2-1	TGTGCCAGCTCACCCCAAGGGACAGGGAGAGCGAGCTCCTACAATGAGCAGTTCTTC	CASSPQGTGRASSYNEQFF
TRBV29-1	NA	NA	TRBJ2-7	TGCAGCGTTGCGACAGGTTCCTACGAGCAGTACTTC	CSVATGSYEQYF
TRBV5-1	TRBD1	NA	TRBJ1-6	TGCGCCAGCAGCCAGGGACAGGGGAATTCACCCCTCCACTTT	CASSQGQGNSPLHF
TRBV4-2	NA	NA	TRBJ1-2	TGTGCCAGCAGCCAAGGGGAAGGCAGGGGTGATGGCTACACCTTC	CASSQGEGRGDGYTF
TRBV28	TRBD2	NA	TRBJ2-7	TGTGCCAGCAGTTTGAGCGGGGCAGGTTACGAGCAGTACTTC	CASSLSGAGYEQYF